Listed below are T cell receptor beta chains from one sample, sequenced in a study of siplizumab effects on memory and regulatory T cells. Only in-frame clones appear in the TCRdb table, and some are missing; sequencing was by immunoSEQ multiplex PCR. The profile shows tens of thousands of clones, approximately 95% of them singletons. What was sequenced was CD8+ T cells sorted from blood. The receptor set was obtained from a human donor in good health. Both conserved end residues are part of each CDR3. The order of the fields is CDR3 protein, CDR3 DNA, J gene, D gene, V gene, clone size. D genes are given only for firm matches. The size field is filled for only some rows; it gives once, few, many or a size class.

CDR3aa: CASSPPREGEQFF
CDR3nt: TGTGCCAGCTCACCACCCCGGGAGGGTGAGCAGTTCTTC
j_gene: TRBJ2-1
d_gene: TRBD2
v_gene: TRBV18
abundance: -

CDR3aa: CASSLDDRVLQETQYF
CDR3nt: TGTGCCAGCAGCTTAGACGACCGGGTCCTCCAAGAGACCCAGTACTTC
j_gene: TRBJ2-5
d_gene: -
v_gene: TRBV7-2
abundance: -

CDR3aa: CASSPGGMNTQYF
CDR3nt: TGTGCCAGCTCACCAGGGGGCATGAATACGCAGTATTTT
j_gene: TRBJ2-3
d_gene: -
v_gene: TRBV18
abundance: once

CDR3aa: CSVTVVNTDTQYF
CDR3nt: TGCAGCGTGACCGTAGTGAACACAGATACGCAGTATTTT
j_gene: TRBJ2-3
d_gene: -
v_gene: TRBV29-1
abundance: -

CDR3aa: CASSYSAGGTQYF
CDR3nt: TGTGCCAGCAGTTACTCCGCAGGCGGGACCCAGTACTTC
j_gene: TRBJ2-5
d_gene: -
v_gene: TRBV6-6
abundance: -

CDR3aa: CASSLAGAYNEQFF
CDR3nt: TGTGCCAGCAGTTTAGCGGGAGCTTACAATGAGCAGTTCTTC
j_gene: TRBJ2-1
d_gene: TRBD2
v_gene: TRBV27
abundance: -

CDR3aa: CASSPLGTEQDEQYF
CDR3nt: TGTGCCAGCTCACCACTAGGGACGGAACAAGACGAGCAGTACTTC
j_gene: TRBJ2-7
d_gene: -
v_gene: TRBV18
abundance: -

CDR3aa: CASSLGTSLETQYF
CDR3nt: TGTGCTAGCAGCCTCGGGACTAGTTTAGAGACCCAGTACTTC
j_gene: TRBJ2-5
d_gene: TRBD2
v_gene: TRBV7-7
abundance: -

CDR3aa: CASSLSGGGSFYEQYF
CDR3nt: TGTGCCAGCAGTTTATCCGGCGGGGGCTCCTTCTACGAGCAGTACTTC
j_gene: TRBJ2-7
d_gene: -
v_gene: TRBV27
abundance: -

CDR3aa: CASSPAGYEQYF
CDR3nt: TGTGCCAGCAGCCCCGCAGGGTACGAGCAGTACTTC
j_gene: TRBJ2-7
d_gene: -
v_gene: TRBV16
abundance: -